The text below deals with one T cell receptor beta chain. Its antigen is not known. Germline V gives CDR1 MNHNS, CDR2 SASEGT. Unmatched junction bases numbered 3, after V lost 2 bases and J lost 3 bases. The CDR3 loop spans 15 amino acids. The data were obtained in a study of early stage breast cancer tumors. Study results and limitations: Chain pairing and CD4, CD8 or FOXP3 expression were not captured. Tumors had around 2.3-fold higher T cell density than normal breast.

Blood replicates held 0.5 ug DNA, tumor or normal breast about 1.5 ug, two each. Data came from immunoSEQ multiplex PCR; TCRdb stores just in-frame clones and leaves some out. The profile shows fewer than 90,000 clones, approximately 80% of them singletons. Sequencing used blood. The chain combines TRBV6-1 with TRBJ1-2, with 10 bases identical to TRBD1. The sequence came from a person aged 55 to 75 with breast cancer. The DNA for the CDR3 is TGTGCCAGCAGTGAACGGGACAGGGGTGACTATGGCTACACCTTC. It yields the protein CASSERDRGDYGYTF.